The clone carrying this T cell receptor (beta chain) was counted only a few times. Its specificity is not known. A much larger clone lies one base from this, so it may be a read error. The data derive from a study of T cells in Graves' hyperthyroidism and ophthalmopathy. Orbital computed tomography and thyroid ultrasound, together with serum TRAb and thyroxine and clinical symptoms, were used for diagnoses. Amplified regions were TCR beta CDR3 sequences from RNA transcripts. HTBI primers were used for first-round RT-PCR of the TCR CDR3. TCRdb recomputed calls from the multiplex PCR reads with MiXCR, one row per CDR3 protein. Among under 65,000 distinct CDR3 sequences listed, roughly half were seen once. Trimming removed 2 bases from V and 8 bases from J; junction bases left unmatched: 3. The germline CDR1 and CDR2 sequences are SGHTA and FQGTGA. CDR3 length equals 13 residues. Study-level points and caveats: Ophthalmopathy was identified by the model a median approximately six months ahead of onset.

The chain joins TRBV7-3 to TRBJ2-4; 7 nucleotides match TRBD2. The source is an older woman with Graves' ophthalmopathy. The specimen sequenced was blood. The CDR3 spells CASSLGAGDIQYF. The DNA of the CDR3 is TGTGCCAGCAGCTTAGGCGCGGGGGACATTCAGTACTTC.